This TCR beta chain was retrieved from a study of T cell responses to AZD1222 COVID-19 vaccine. This CDR3 spans 13 amino acids. V was cut by 0 bases and J by 6 bases, with 7 bases left in between. Germline CDR1 and CDR2: SGHRS and YFSETQ. Findings and limits, study-wide: Donors were mostly white British, more females; clonal diversity possibly underestimated. The study sampled repertoires only after the peak T cell response. In the spike-specific TCR repertoire, nearly half reportedly target unmutated variant regions.

With respect to this clone: What it binds is unknown.

The protocol was immunoSEQ multiplex PCR, while the TCRdb copy is restricted to in-frame clones and leaves out a portion. The sample includes about 140,000 clones, 88% of them seen just once. The V gene is TRBV5-1, the J gene TRBJ2-4; no clear D gene. The receptor comes from an adult who received the AZD1222 COVID-19 vaccine. Specimen: peripheral blood, collected 28 days after the second AZD1222 dose. In DNA form, the CDR3 reads TGCGCCAGCAGCTTGGAGATATCAAACATTCAGTACTTC. Its translation: CASSLEISNIQYF.